This T cell receptor (beta chain) was sequenced in a study of OX40 agonist ivuxolimab in advanced cancers. General observations from the study: CD8+ T cells averaged more expanded clones than CD4+.

This clone was observed once. Its antigen is currently unknown. Sequencing was performed with immunoSEQ multiplex PCR; in TCRdb, only in-frame clones are kept and a portion is missing. The sample has some 14,000 clones; 80% are singletons. Specimen: CD4+ or CD8+ T cells sorted from blood, collected in a trial of the OX40 agonist ivuxolimab. The source is an adult with an advanced solid tumor such as melanoma, head and neck, liver or kidney cancer.

The CDR3 loop reads CASSAPYEQYF. The DNA of the CDR3 is TGTGCCAGCAGCGCCCCCTACGAGCAGTACTTC. The chain has TRBV14 and TRBJ2-7; D is uncertain. The CDR3 loop spans 11 amino acids. Germline V gene sequence: CDR1 SGHDN, CDR2 FVKESK. Trimming removed 5 bases at V and 2 bases at J, with 4 bases between.